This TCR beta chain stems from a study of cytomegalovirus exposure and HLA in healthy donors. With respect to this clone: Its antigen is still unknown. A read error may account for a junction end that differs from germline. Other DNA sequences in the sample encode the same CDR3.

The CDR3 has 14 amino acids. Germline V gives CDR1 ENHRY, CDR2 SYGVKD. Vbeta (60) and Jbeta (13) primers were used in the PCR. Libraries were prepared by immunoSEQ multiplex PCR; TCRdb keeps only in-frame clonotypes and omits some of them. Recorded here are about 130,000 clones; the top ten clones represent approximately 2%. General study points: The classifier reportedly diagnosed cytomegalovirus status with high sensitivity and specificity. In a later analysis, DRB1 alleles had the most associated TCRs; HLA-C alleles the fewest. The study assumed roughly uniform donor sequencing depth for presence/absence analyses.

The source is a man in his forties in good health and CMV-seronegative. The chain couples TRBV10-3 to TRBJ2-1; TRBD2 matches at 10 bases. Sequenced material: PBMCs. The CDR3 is CAISEGLALNEQFF. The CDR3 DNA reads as TGCGCCATCAGTGAGGGACTAGCGCTCAATGAGCAGTTCTTC.